This TCR beta chain was recovered during a study of memory CD4+ T cells and cytomegalovirus serostatus. Study observations and caveats: Repertoires predicted CMV serostatus with median bootstrapped AUC of about 0.95.

To note about this clone: Its specificity is not known.

There are 13 residues in the CDR3. Trimming took 6 bases from V and 1 from J, leaving 11 bases between them. Germline V gene lookup returns CDR1 SQVTM and CDR2 ANQGSEA. Measured with immunoSEQ multiplex PCR; TCRdb has only the in-frame clones, and not every one. The top ten clones hold 0.55% to 0.6% of a sample with 35,000 to 50,000 clones, approximately 84% of them seen once. The sort gate was single viable CD3+CD4+CD8-CD45RO+ cells for memory CD4+ T cells. The V gene is TRBV29-1, the J gene TRBJ2-3; possibly TRBD1 or TRBD2 for D (5 bases each). The specimen was memory CD4+ T cells from blood. This TCR came from an adult in good health and CMV-seronegative. The chain's CDR3 is CSVRDGRTDTQYF. The CDR3, as DNA: TGCAGCGTACGGGACGGACGCACAGATACGCAGTATTTT.